A single sample gave rise to the 25 T cell receptor beta chains below, sequenced in a study of identical twins. One entry per CDR3 protein results from TCRdb running MiXCR on the 5' RACE reads. The repertoire holds 450,000 or so distinct CDR3 sequences, with approximately 14% as singletons. This same sample was also taken into another study, of yellow fever vaccine responses in identical twins.

Source material: CD4+ T cells sorted from blood. Every receptor here comes from a woman aged 18-29 years in good health.

The V and J genes are TRBV20-1 and TRBJ2-1; no clear D. Germline CDR1 DFQATT, CDR2 SNEGSKA (reference sequence). V was clipped by 0 bases and J by 6 bases, with 12 bases between them. This CDR3 region has 14 residues. CDR3 residues: CSARDSRARNEQFF. Here the CDR3 DNA reads TGCAGTGCTAGAGATTCTAGGGCCCGCAATGAGCAGTTCTTC.

The J gene is TRBJ2-5, the V gene TRBV24-1; 7 bases are shared with TRBD1. Per the germline V gene, CDR1 is KGHDR and CDR2 is SFDVKD. This CDR3 comprises 14 residues. Germline trimming cut 3 bases from V and 2 bases from J; bases unmatched to any gene: 2. CDR3 sequence reads: CATSDTTGQETQYF. The CDR3 DNA reads as TGTGCCACCAGTGATACGACAGGGCAAGAGACCCAGTACTTC.

This clonotype was detected a few times. V usage is TRBV6-1 and J usage is TRBJ1-5; 12 positions agree with TRBD1. This CDR3 comprises 16 residues. In germline, CDR1 is MNHNS, CDR2 SASEGT. Unmatched junction bases numbered 9, after V lost 5 bases and J lost 7 bases. The CDR3 nucleotides are TGTGCCAGCAGTCGCGGGACAGGGGGCGCAGGGCAGCCCCAGCATTTT. This codes for CASSRGTGGAGQPQHF.

In its sample, this clonotype was seen many times. The chain couples TRBV3-1 to TRBJ2-3, with D unclear. CDR1 and CDR2 (germline): LGHDT, YNNKEL (reference sequence). V was clipped by 1 base and J by 6 bases, with 17 bases between them. This CDR3 is built from 16 residues. The chain's CDR3 is CASSQGEYPRRDTQYF. CDR3 nucleotides: TGTGCCAGCAGCCAAGGCGAGTACCCGCGGCGCGATACGCAGTATTTT.

The chain couples TRBV20-1 to TRBJ2-3; 7 nucleotides align to TRBD2. Trimming cost V 0 bases and J 2 bases; bases outside gene matches: 14. This CDR3 contains 18 residues. The germline V gene has CDR1 DFQATT and CDR2 SNEGSKA (reference sequence). This CDR3 is CSARDSVSSGVLTDTQYF. Here the CDR3 DNA reads TGCAGTGCTAGAGACAGCGTCTCAAGCGGGGTACTCACAGATACGCAGTATTTT.

V gene TRBV6-1 combines with J gene TRBJ1-4, with 8 nucleotides matching TRBD1. The ends lost 6 bases at V and 5 bases at J; junction bases unmatched: 8. Germline V CDR1 and CDR2: MNHNS, SASEGT. This CDR3 has 15 residues. The CDR3 DNA reads as TGTGCCAGCAGCTCAGGGGGCGCCGGGAATGAAAAACTGTTTTTT. Amino acid sequence: CASSSGGAGNEKLFF.

This clonotype was found many times. The chain employs TRBV28 and TRBJ2-7, with TRBD2 as a possible D gene (6 bases). The CDR3 is 15 amino acids. CDR1 is MDHEN, CDR2 SYDVKM, per germline. Deletions cut 6 bases from V and 0 bases from J, with 15 bases between. CDR3 coding DNA: TGTGCCAGCAGGGGGGTCTACGGGGGCTCCTACGAGCAGTACTTC. Translated, it gives CASRGVYGGSYEQYF.

The rearrangement uses TRBV4-1 and TRBJ2-7, with 8 nucleotides matching TRBD1. The V and J ends lost 3 bases and 10 bases, in that order; junction bases with no gene match: 14. Germline V gene lookup returns CDR1 MGHRA and CDR2 YSYEKL. The CDR3 runs to 15 residues. The CDR3 DNA reads TGCGCCAGCAGCCAGATAGGACAGGGTGGAAGTCAACAGTACTTC. It codes for CASSQIGQGGSQQYF.

This rearrangement joins TRBV5-1 to TRBJ2-2, with TRBD1 matching 7 bases. Germline CDR1 and CDR2: SGHRS and YFSETQ. CDR3 size: 15 residues. Unmatched junction bases numbered 3, after V lost 4 bases and J lost 0 bases. The CDR3 sequence is CASSGDSANTGELFF. The CDR3 bases are TGCGCCAGCAGCGGGGACAGCGCGAACACCGGGGAGCTGTTTTTT.

A few counts support this clonotype. The chain is built from TRBV5-1 and TRBJ2-3, with 7 bases lining up with TRBD1. Losses at the gene ends were 2 bases for V and 4 bases for J; bases not matched to a gene: 4. The CDR3 runs to 14 residues. Looked up from germline, CDR1 is SGHRS and CDR2 is YFSETQ. CDR3 protein: CASSFGQAADTQYF. The DNA of the CDR3 is TGCGCCAGCAGCTTTGGACAGGCAGCAGATACGCAGTATTTT.

The chain combines TRBV2 with TRBJ2-3; TRBD2 matches 13 bases. This CDR3 is built from 17 residues. Looked up from germline, CDR1 is SNHLY and CDR2 is FYNNEI. J gave up 5 bases and V 7 bases, and 12 bases lay outside the gene matches. CDR3 amino acids: CASKRLAGGRVEDTQYF. The CDR3 DNA is TGTGCCAGCAAGAGACTAGCGGGGGGCCGAGTTGAAGATACGCAGTATTTT.

In its sample, this clonotype was seen a few times. The CDR3 DNA sequence: TGTGCCAGCAGGGACGGGACTAGCGGAACACAGTACTTC. It yields the protein CASRDGTSGTQYF. The chain links TRBV3-1 to TRBJ2-5; 11 bases fit TRBD2. CDR1 LGHDT and CDR2 YNNKEL come from the germline V gene (reference sequence). Trimming removed 6 bases from V and 11 bases from J; junction bases left unmatched: 8. The CDR3 is 13 residues long.

V gene TRBV12-3 or TRBV12-4 combines with J gene TRBJ2-5, with D maybe TRBD1 (5 bases). V was shortened by 5 bases and J by 5 bases, with 9 bases between the two germline ends. The CDR3 totals 12 residues. The CDR3 here is CASSVRVETQYF. The CDR3 DNA reads TGTGCCAGCAGTGTCAGGGTGGAGACCCAGTACTTC.

The chain is built from TRBV20-1 and TRBJ2-2; D remains ambiguous. This CDR3 has 15 amino acids. V dropped 0 bases and J dropped 2 bases, with 10 bases sitting between them. CDR1 is DFQATT and CDR2 is SNEGSKA in the germline V gene (reference sequence). The CDR3 loop is CSARDLGQNTGELFF. The CDR3 nucleotides read TGCAGTGCTAGAGACCTCGGGCAAAACACCGGGGAGCTGTTTTTT.

This clonotype was seen only a few times. The chain combines TRBV10-2 with TRBJ2-7, with 7 bases fitting TRBD2. The CDR3 runs 14 residues. CDR1 is WSHSY, CDR2 SAAADI, per germline. V was pared by 7 bases and J by 6 bases, with 12 bases of the junction left unmatched. The CDR3 is CASNQLATYSEQYF. As DNA, the CDR3 is TGCGCCAGCAACCAACTAGCGACCTACTCCGAGCAGTACTTC.

The rearrangement joins TRBV10-2 to TRBJ2-7, with a tentative D call TRBD2 (6 bases). CDR3 length: 17 amino acids. CDR1 and CDR2 (germline): WSHSY, SAAADI. V was cut by 6 bases and J by 4 bases, with 25 bases left in between. CDR3 amino acids: CASREEGRPWGSYEQYF. The CDR3 nucleotides are TGCGCCAGCAGAGAGGAGGGACGGCCATGGGGGTCTTACGAGCAGTACTTC.

The chain links TRBV29-1 to TRBJ1-2; TRBD1 might be the D (5 bases). With 4 bases removed from V and 8 bases from J, the gap between germline ends came to 14 bases. Germline V gene data show CDR1 as SQVTM and CDR2 as ANQGSEA. The CDR3 covers 12 residues. Here the CDR3 DNA reads TGCAGCGTTGTTTCGGGGCGGGGCGGCTACACCTTC. Its translation: CSVVSGRGGYTF.

The sample holds a few counts of this clonotype. V gene TRBV28 combines with J gene TRBJ2-1; the D gene is possibly TRBD2 (5 bases). The CDR3 is 12 residues long. Trimming shortened V by 5 bases and J by 9 bases, and 11 bases separated the two germline ends. The germline gives CDR1 MDHEN, CDR2 SYDVKM. The CDR3 sequence: CASSKLVSEQFF. CDR3 nucleotides: TGTGCCAGCAGTAAACTAGTCAGTGAGCAGTTCTTC.

The chain uses TRBV5-6 and TRBJ2-5, with D possibly matching TRBD1 (6 bases). CDR3 length equals 13 residues. Trimming removed 5 bases at V and 2 bases at J, with 10 bases between. In germline, CDR1 is SGHDT, CDR2 YYEEEE. The CDR3 sequence: CASRPTGQETQYF. CDR3 bases: TGTGCCAGCAGGCCGACAGGTCAAGAGACCCAGTACTTC.

The sample holds a few counts of this clonotype. The CDR3 loop reads CASSSTGGDEQYF. DNA of the CDR3: TGCGCCAGCAGCTCCACAGGGGGGGACGAGCAGTACTTC. The chain recombines TRBV5-1 with TRBJ2-7; a weak D match, TRBD1 (8 bases). Between the trimmed V and J ends, which lost 3 bases and 5 bases, there was a span of 12 bases. This CDR3 has 13 residues. Germline CDR1 SGHRS, CDR2 YFSETQ.

This clonotype was seen a handful of times. The gene calls are TRBV7-2 and TRBJ2-1, with unresolved D. The CDR3 has 14 amino acids. The V and J ends lost 2 bases and 3 bases respectively, with 8 bases between them. Germline loops: CDR1 SGHTA, CDR2 FQGNSA. CDR3 nucleotides: TGTGCCAGCAGCTTACTACCGGTCTACAATGAGCAGTTCTTC. It is translated as CASSLLPVYNEQFF.

This chain links TRBV7-8 with TRBJ2-4; TRBD2 aligns across 7 bases. Per germline, CDR1 SGHVS and CDR2 FQNEAQ. This CDR3 is built from 15 residues. V shed 4 bases and J 9 bases; nucleotides not matched to a gene: 12. The CDR3 nucleotides read TGTGCCAGCAGCTCGGGGGACTATGGGAGCCGCATTCAGTACTTC. Translation gives CASSSGDYGSRIQYF.

This clonotype was seen ten or more times. The J gene is TRBJ2-3, the V gene TRBV12-3 or TRBV12-4; no clear D gene. The CDR3 is 15 amino acids. V was cut by 3 bases and J by 0 bases, with 10 bases left in between. The DNA for the CDR3 is TGTGCCAGCAGTTTCTGGCTAGAAAGCACAGATACGCAGTATTTT. Amino acid sequence: CASSFWLESTDTQYF.

This clonotype was detected a few times. The chain has TRBV6-1 and TRBJ2-2; 9 nucleotides agree with TRBD1. This CDR3 is 13 amino acids long. With V trimmed by 5 bases and J by 7 bases, 2 bases remained unmatched. Germline V gives CDR1 MNHNS, CDR2 SASEGT. The CDR3 DNA reads TGTGCCAGCAGTCCGGGACAGGGCGGGGAGCTGTTTTTT. Translated, it gives CASSPGQGGELFF.

The chain joins TRBV7-2 to TRBJ2-3; possible D gene TRBD1, 6 bases. The CDR3 loop spans 15 amino acids. The germline V gene encodes CDR1 SGHTA and CDR2 FQGNSA. V was cut by 4 bases and J by 4 bases, with 15 bases left in between. The DNA of the CDR3 is TGTGCCAGCAGCTGGGGGCAGATGAGGGCAGATACGCAGTATTTT. Its protein product is CASSWGQMRADTQYF.